Presented here are 27 T cell receptor beta chains from one specimen sequenced in a study of blood T cell repertoires in COVID-19. The table came from immunoSEQ multiplex PCR; TCRdb's copy has only in-frame clones and leaves some out. This table holds hundreds of thousands of clones, more than 70% found once. The sequenced material came from PBMCs or T cells enriched from blood (not recorded which). These receptors all stem from a woman aged 45 to 65 who had recovered from COVID-19.

This clone showed up just once. The chain links TRBV4-3 to TRBJ2-7, with D maybe TRBD2 (5 bases). The germline V gene has CDR1 LGHNA and CDR2 YSLEER. V dropped 1 base and J dropped 0 bases, with 10 bases sitting between them. The CDR3 runs 15 residues. The CDR3 region has the DNA TGCGCCAGCAGCCAAGGGCAGCGGAGCTCCTACGAGCAGTACTTC. Translated: CASSQGQRSSYEQYF.

The rearrangement joins TRBV27 to TRBJ1-2, with D perhaps TRBD1 (5 bases). The V end was cut by 5 bases, the J end by 2 bases, with 6 bases between. The CDR3 extends over 12 amino acids. The germline gives CDR1 MNHEY, CDR2 SMNVEV (reference sequence). Written as DNA, the CDR3 is TGTGCCAGCAGTCAGGGCAACTATGGCTACACCTTC. It specifies CASSQGNYGYTF.

This rearrangement joins TRBV28 to TRBJ1-5, with D perhaps matching TRBD1 (5 bases). V dropped 7 bases and J dropped 3 bases, with 13 bases sitting between them. Germline values: CDR1 MDHEN, CDR2 SYDVKM. The CDR3 contains 14 residues. In DNA, the CDR3 is TGTGCCAGCATCTTGGCAGGGTACAATCAGCCCCAGCATTTT. This encodes CASILAGYNQPQHF.

The gene calls are TRBV9 and TRBJ2-7, with 9 bases fitting TRBD2. The CDR3 is made up of 14 amino acids. V trimming: 0 bases; J trimming: 3 bases; junction bases outside the gene matches: 1. The germline CDR1 and CDR2 sequences are SGDLS and YYNGEE. DNA for the CDR3: TGTGCCAGCAGCGTAGTAGCGGGGGACTACGAGCAGTACTTC. It encodes CASSVVAGDYEQYF. The full variable domain, rest sourced from reference TRBV9 and TRBJ2-7, is DSGVTQTPKHLITATGQRVTLRCSPRSGDLSVYWYQQSLDQGLQFLIQYYNGEERAKGNILERFSAQQFPDLHSELNLSSLELGDSALYFCASSVVAGDYEQYFGPGTRLTVT.

V and J are TRBV10-3 and TRBJ1-5; 9 bases are shared with TRBD1. Trimming took 3 bases from V and 2 from J; bases not matched to a gene: 5. The CDR3 extends over 16 amino acids. Germline V gene sequence: CDR1 ENHRY, CDR2 SYGVKD. Here the CDR3 DNA reads TGTGCCATCAGTGAACAACAGGGGGCGGGCAATCAGCCCCAGCATTTT. Amino acids: CAISEQQGAGNQPQHF.

The rearrangement uses TRBV4-3 and TRBJ2-1, with TRBD2 matching over 9 bases. J was trimmed by 5 bases and V by 0 bases; bases with no gene match: 8. This CDR3 has 17 amino acids. In germline, CDR1 is LGHNA, CDR2 YSLEER. The CDR3 DNA follows: TGCGCCAGCAGCCAAGATGGTAGCGGGAGAGTCCACAATGAGCAGTTCTTC. It specifies CASSQDGSGRVHNEQFF.

This clone was seen more than once but under ten times. The chain recombines TRBV24-1 with TRBJ2-3; TRBD1 agrees at 8 bases. The V segment lost 2 bases and the J segment 2 bases; nucleotides outside the gene matches: 5. Germline V CDR1 and CDR2: KGHDR, SFDVKD. This CDR3 has 16 residues. The CDR3 spells CATSDSGQGHTDTQYF. The CDR3 region has the DNA TGTGCCACCAGTGATTCTGGACAGGGCCACACAGATACGCAGTATTTT.

This clone has just a few counts. The rearrangement joins TRBV5-1 to TRBJ2-7; TRBD1 matches at 10 bases. CDR3 length: 14 amino acids. CDR1 is SGHRS and CDR2 is YFSETQ in the germline V gene. The ends lost 3 bases at V and 2 bases at J; junction bases unmatched: 2. CDR3 coding DNA: TGCGCCAGCAGCTCGGGACAGGGGACCTACGAGCAGTACTTC. Translated: CASSSGQGTYEQYF.

The CDR3 protein is CASSFQGFENIQYF. CDR3 sequence (DNA): TGTGCCAGCAGCTTCCAGGGCTTCGAAAACATTCAGTACTTC. The rearrangement uses TRBV5-6 and TRBJ2-4, with a possible D match to TRBD1 (5 bases). Trimming shortened V by 2 bases and J by 5 bases, and 11 bases separated the two germline ends. The germline V gene encodes CDR1 SGHDT and CDR2 YYEEEE. This CDR3 region has 14 residues.

V and J are TRBV12-3 or TRBV12-4 and TRBJ1-5; D is undetermined. With 3 bases removed from V and 6 bases from J, the gap between germline ends came to 9 bases. The CDR3 loop spans 13 amino acids. This chain's CDR3 is CASSLAGAQPQHF. DNA for the CDR3: TGTGCCAGCAGTTTGGCGGGTGCTCAGCCCCAGCATTTT.

As regards this clone: Other DNA sequences within the sample encode an identical CDR3. This sequence joins TRBV24-1 and TRBJ1-5, with TRBD1 identical over 7 bases. The CDR3 has 14 residues. The ends lost 2 bases at V and 4 bases at J; junction bases unmatched: 1. Germline CDR1 and CDR2: KGHDR and SFDVKD. The CDR3 reads CATSDSGGNQPQHF. The CDR3, as DNA: TGTGCCACCAGTGATTCAGGGGGAAATCAGCCCCAGCATTTT.

The chain is built from TRBV7-3 and TRBJ1-2; 10 bases agree with TRBD1. This CDR3 is 13 amino acids long. V shed 6 bases, J shed 5 bases, and the junction held 3 bases outside the gene matches. The germline gives CDR1 SGHTA, CDR2 FQGTGA. The CDR3 reads CASSEGQGYGYTF. DNA of the CDR3: TGTGCCAGCAGTGAGGGACAGGGGTATGGCTACACCTTC.

This chain uses TRBV7-9 with TRBJ2-7, with 8 bases identical to TRBD1. The CDR3 is made up of 14 amino acids. Germline-derived CDR1 and CDR2 are SEHNR and FQNEAQ (reference sequence). Trimming removed 0 bases from V and 5 bases from J; junction bases left unmatched: 3. The CDR3 nucleotides read TGTGCCAGCAGCTTAGCGCAGACAGGGGACGAGCAGTACTTC. Protein: CASSLAQTGDEQYF.

CDR3 bases: TGCGCCAGCTACTTCCTCCCGGGACTAGCGGGAGGGGAGCTGTTTTTT. Translating gives CASYFLPGLAGGELFF. The chain uses TRBV5-1 and TRBJ2-2; 13 bases map to TRBD2. CDR1 is SGHRS, CDR2 YFSETQ, per germline. This CDR3 spans 16 amino acids. V lost 7 bases to trimming and J lost 8 bases; unmatched junction nucleotides: 11.

V usage is TRBV9 and J usage is TRBJ2-3; TRBD2 agrees at 7 bases. The CDR3 is 18 amino acids. Germline CDR1 and CDR2: SGDLS and YYNGEE. Germline trimming cut 0 bases from V and 4 bases from J; bases unmatched to any gene: 14. This chain's CDR3 is CASSVAVTAISGADTQYF. CDR3 bases: TGTGCCAGCAGCGTAGCCGTGACGGCAATCAGCGGGGCAGATACGCAGTATTTT.

This clone occurred once. The V call is TRBV7-9, the J call TRBJ2-7; 8 nucleotides align to TRBD2. Germline V gene sequence: CDR1 SEHNR, CDR2 FQNEAQ (reference sequence). This CDR3 is 15 amino acids long. V lost 5 bases, J lost 1 base, and 7 bases stayed unmatched. This CDR3 is CASSPTSGSSYEQYF. The CDR3 region has the DNA TGTGCCAGCAGCCCCACTAGCGGATCTTCCTACGAGCAGTACTTC.

The rearrangement links TRBV7-2 to TRBJ2-7; 11 nucleotides line up with TRBD1. The CDR3 is made up of 15 amino acids. V shed 5 bases and J 1 base; nucleotides not matched to a gene: 4. Germline lookup yields CDR1 SGHTA and CDR2 FQGNSA. CDR3 DNA: TGTGCCAGCAGCGGGAGGGACAGGGGGTCCTACGAGCAGTACTTC. Protein sequence: CASSGRDRGSYEQYF.

V gene TRBV12-3 or TRBV12-4 combines with J gene TRBJ1-2; a possible D gene is TRBD1 (6 bases). The CDR3 contains 13 residues. Trimming left V 4 bases short and J 4 bases short, with 10 bases between. CDR3 nucleotide sequence: TGTGCCAGCAGTTGGACAGTCAGCTATGGCTACACCTTC. It yields the protein CASSWTVSYGYTF.

The V call is TRBV3-1 (or the pseudogene TRBV3-2), the J call TRBJ1-6; 7 bases map to TRBD1. The V gene end was trimmed by 4 bases and the J gene end by 10 bases; junction bases not matched to a gene: 10. The CDR3 contains 15 residues. Germline values: CDR1 LGHDT, CDR2 YNNKEL (reference sequence). The CDR3 loop reads CASSPRTGRRSPLHF. The CDR3 coding sequence is TGTGCCAGCAGCCCCAGGACAGGAAGGAGGTCACCCCTCCACTTT.

The chain uses TRBV6-5 and TRBJ2-1; unclear D gene. This CDR3 is built from 12 residues. Germline assignment: CDR1 MNHEY and CDR2 SVGAGI. V was clipped by 4 bases and J by 9 bases, with 10 bases between them. CDR3 amino acids: CASSSPVGEQFF. The CDR3 nucleotides are TGTGCCAGCAGTTCTCCGGTTGGTGAGCAGTTCTTC.

CDR3 protein: CASSVDYRLADNEQFF. The CDR3 nucleotides are TGTGCCAGCAGCGTAGATTATCGGCTAGCGGACAATGAGCAGTTCTTC. This sequence joins TRBV9 and TRBJ2-1; 7 positions match TRBD2. This CDR3 region has 16 residues. V dropped 0 bases and J dropped 5; count of bases not matched to a gene: 8. Germline loops: CDR1 SGDLS, CDR2 YYNGEE. Full variable domain (missing parts from reference TRBV9 and TRBJ2-1): DSGVTQTPKHLITATGQRVTLRCSPRSGDLSVYWYQQSLDQGLQFLIQYYNGEERAKGNILERFSAQQFPDLHSELNLSSLELGDSALYFCASSVDYRLADNEQFFGPGTRLTVL.

The V and J genes are TRBV5-6 and TRBJ1-6; D is perhaps TRBD1 (6 bases). Trimming stripped 3 bases from V and 9 bases from J, with 22 bases between. The CDR3 contains 17 residues. Germline CDR1 is SGHDT and CDR2 is YYEEEE. The DNA of the CDR3 is TGTGCCAGCAGCTCAACGACAGGAGTCTTCGAATTTTCACCCCTCCACTTT. It codes for CASSSTTGVFEFSPLHF.

This clone was seen just once. The chain is built from TRBV7-2 and TRBJ1-2, with TRBD1 matching 10 bases. The CDR3 contains 15 residues. Per germline, CDR1 SGHTA and CDR2 FQGNSA. With V trimmed by 7 bases and J by 4 bases, 9 bases remained unmatched. DNA of the CDR3: TGTGCCAGCACCCCCGGGACAGGGGTCAGCTATGGCTACACCTTC. Translation: CASTPGTGVSYGYTF.

V is TRBV7-9 and J is TRBJ1-3; 8 bases match TRBD1. The J segment lost 5 bases and the V segment lost 5 bases, leaving 11 bases of the junction unmatched. The CDR3 is 16 residues long. Germline assignment: CDR1 SEHNR and CDR2 FQNEAQ (reference sequence). In DNA form, the CDR3 reads TGTGCCAGCAGCGATAACGGGACAGGATACCGAAACACCATATATTTT. Its translation: CASSDNGTGYRNTIYF. The full variable domain, its missing parts supplied by reference TRBV7-9 and TRBJ1-3, is DTGVSQNPRHKITKRGQNVTFRCDPISEHNRLYWYRQTLGQGPEFLTYFQNEAQLEKSRLLSDRFSAERPKGSFSTLEIQRTEQGDSAMYLCASSDNGTGYRNTIYFGEGSWLTVV.

V and J are TRBV12-3 or TRBV12-4 and TRBJ1-2; D call uncertain. The CDR3 runs 13 residues. V was trimmed by 0 bases and J by 7 bases, leaving 9 bases between them. The CDR3 bases are TGTGCCAGCAGTTTAGCGGAAGCGGTTGGCTACACCTTC. Protein product: CASSLAEAVGYTF.

V and J are TRBV7-9 and TRBJ1-2, with TRBD1 identical over 7 bases. Germline V gene data show CDR1 as SEHNR and CDR2 as FQNEAQ (reference sequence). The CDR3 length is 15 residues. V shed 5 bases and J 7 bases; nucleotides not matched to a gene: 13. The CDR3 reads CASSTWTGSHPGYTF. CDR3 nucleotides: TGTGCCAGCAGCACATGGACAGGATCCCATCCTGGCTACACCTTC.

The CDR3 is CASSQGRTIGMFTDTQYF. The CDR3 bases are TGCGCCAGCAGCCAAGGGAGAACTATTGGTATGTTCACAGATACGCAGTATTTT. The rearrangement uses TRBV4-3 and TRBJ2-3; no clear D. Germline CDR1 LGHNA, CDR2 YSLEER. V was clipped by 1 base and J by 2 bases, with 19 bases between them. CDR3 length equals 18 residues.